The rows below give T cell receptor beta chains drawn from one sample of a study of monozygotic twins with inflammatory bowel disease. From its re-call of the 5' RACE reads, TCRdb lists each CDR3 protein once, without DNA. Here the sample table reports 440,000 or so distinct CDR3 sequences. Sequencing was done on a sample of blood. These receptors were obtained from a human donor with ulcerative colitis or Crohn's disease, or a healthy co-twin of an affected twin (not recorded which). CDR3s include the opening cysteine and the closing phenylalanine or tryptophan.

CDR3: CASSPLGTSYGYTF
V: TRBV7-9
J: TRBJ1-2

CDR3: CASKSGTGSYNEQFF
V: TRBV6-1
J: TRBJ2-1

CDR3: CSARGTANTGELFF
V: TRBV20-1
J: TRBJ2-2

CDR3: CASSLRRDAEKLFF
V: TRBV4-2
J: TRBJ1-4

CDR3: CASSQSTGELFF
V: TRBV12-3/TRBV12-4
J: TRBJ2-2

CDR3: CASSQEDTQYF
V: TRBV4-1
J: TRBJ2-3

CDR3: CASSFKGMETQYF
V: TRBV12-3/TRBV12-4
J: TRBJ2-5

CDR3: CASSGSGRTDTQYF
V: TRBV7-9
J: TRBJ2-3

CDR3: CASRGPGQGAHEQYF
V: TRBV6-1
J: TRBJ2-7

CDR3: CASSQNLAGVEQYF
V: TRBV3-1
J: TRBJ2-7

CDR3: CASSPIRQGYGYTF
V: TRBV11-2
J: TRBJ1-2

CDR3: CASTTGFGYEQYF
V: TRBV6-1
J: TRBJ2-7

CDR3: CASSRVYGQGNPNTEAFF
V: TRBV14
J: TRBJ1-1

CDR3: CASSAVRGLPYTEQFF
V: TRBV19
J: TRBJ2-1

CDR3: CASSRLANPYEQYF
V: TRBV3-1
J: TRBJ2-7

CDR3: CAIHPGQGASGANVLTF
V: TRBV10-3
J: TRBJ2-6